The entry that follows covers one TCR beta chain sequence. Its cognate antigen is unknown. A much larger clone sits a single nucleotide away, making a read error possible. This CDR3 fails to terminate in the conserved phenylalanine or tryptophan, so it likely reflects a read error. The data were obtained in a study of immune heterogeneity within non-small cell lung tumors. With 550 to 700 ng used per sample, the template was genomic DNA from bulk tumor. Primary tumors were biopsied several times each, far apart, intraoperatively. Curative operations were performed on patients who had untreated, newly diagnosed non-small cell lung cancer. The donor pool consisted of newly diagnosed non-small cell lung cancer patients who were having surgery with curative intent. General observations from the study: A moderate but significant correlation was observed between local T-cell clonality and local tumor mutational burden (R about 0.34). Each patient's tumor sites shared recurring identical dominant CDR3 beta clonotypes, and individual sites also carried their own high-frequency clones. Between individual patients, the high-frequency T-cell receptor beta clonotypes largely differed.

The authors amplified TCR beta CDR3 by multiplex PCR with 32 V and 13 J primers. One entry per CDR3 protein, called by TCRdb with MiXCR from the multiplex PCR reads. The table has thousands of distinct CDR3 sequences, roughly 27% seen once. V lost 10 bases, J lost 2 bases, and 7 bases stayed unmatched. This CDR3 is built from 15 residues. The germline gives CDR1 MNHEY, CDR2 SMNVEV (reference sequence). Input material: lung tumor tissue. The genes are TRBV27 and TRBJ2-3, with TRBD2 matching 12 bases. The sequence was obtained from a man aged 60 to 69 with non-small cell lung cancer. CDR3 sequence (DNA): TGTGCCAAACCCAGACTAGCGGGAGACACAGATACGCAGTATTTA. It is translated as CAKPRLAGDTDTQYL.